Below are 32 T cell receptor beta chains sequenced from a single sample in a study of blood T cell repertoires in COVID-19. Repertoires were generated with immunoSEQ multiplex PCR, while TCRdb's copy carries only in-frame clones and drops some. The data show around 70,000 clones, about 74% seen once. The sample consisted of peripheral blood. All receptors derive from a human donor in a cohort sampled during active COVID-19.

The chain carries TRBV9 and TRBJ1-1; D gene ambiguous. The germline V gene has CDR1 SGDLS and CDR2 YYNGEE. Trimming shortened V by 0 bases and J by 4 bases, and 10 bases separated the two germline ends. The CDR3 sequence is 14 residues long. The CDR3 protein is CASSVGPSGTEAFF. Here the CDR3 DNA reads TGTGCCAGCAGCGTAGGTCCCAGCGGCACTGAAGCTTTCTTT.

This rearrangement joins TRBV7-2 to TRBJ2-3; 9 bases map to TRBD2. This CDR3 has 15 amino acids. The J segment lost 3 bases and the V segment lost 7 bases, leaving 8 bases of the junction unmatched. From germline, CDR1 is SGHTA and CDR2 FQGNSA. CDR3 region: CASTPSLAGTDTQYF. In nucleotides, the CDR3 is TGTGCCAGCACCCCCAGTCTAGCGGGAACAGATACGCAGTATTTT.

The chain links TRBV28 to TRBJ2-5, with TRBD2 matching 13 bases. CDR3 size: 15 residues. V was pared by 8 bases and J by 5 bases, with 8 bases of the junction left unmatched. From germline, CDR1 is MDHEN and CDR2 SYDVKM. CDR3 in DNA: TGTGCCAGCCTTCAGGGACTAGCGGGAATGGAGACCCAGTACTTC. Translated: CASLQGLAGMETQYF.

The chain employs TRBV6-2 or TRBV6-3 and TRBJ1-6; 8 bases align to TRBD1. With V trimmed by 5 bases and J by 7 bases, 4 bases remained unmatched. The germline CDR1 and CDR2 sequences are MNHEY and SVGEGT. The CDR3 runs to 14 residues. CDR3 in DNA: TGTGCCAGCAGTCAGGGGGCGTACAATTCACCCCTCCACTTT. This encodes CASSQGAYNSPLHF.

The genes are TRBV6-2 or TRBV6-3 and TRBJ2-3; maybe TRBD2 (6 bases). CDR1 is MNHEY, CDR2 SVGEGT, per germline. Trimming pared 5 bases from V and 13 bases from J, leaving 16 bases between. The CDR3 loop spans 12 amino acids. The CDR3 DNA reads TGTGCCAGCAGTCAGACCGGGACTTCAAAGTATTTT. It codes for CASSQTGTSKYF.

This clone was counted only a few times. The chain links TRBV7-2 to TRBJ1-5; a weak D match, TRBD1 (6 bases). The CDR3 has 15 residues. Germline V gene lookup returns CDR1 SGHTA and CDR2 FQGNSA. The V end lost 5 bases, the J end lost 0 bases, and 11 bases lay between the germline ends. The CDR3 loop reads CASSPTGHSNQPQHF. The CDR3 nucleotides read TGTGCCAGCAGCCCGACGGGACATAGCAATCAGCCCCAGCATTTT.

This CDR3 reads CASSPSRVNTEAFF. In DNA form, the CDR3 reads TGTGCCAGCAGCCCTAGTCGGGTGAACACTGAAGCTTTCTTT. The chain carries TRBV7-2 and TRBJ1-1; D not certain. This CDR3 contains 14 residues. From germline, CDR1 is SGHTA and CDR2 FQGNSA. Trimming removed 5 bases at V and 0 bases at J, with 10 bases between. Looking up the rest from reference TRBV7-2 and TRBJ1-1 gives the full variable domain: GAGVSQSPSNKVTEKGKDVELRCDPISGHTALYWYRQSLGQGLEFLIYFQGNSAPDKSGLPSDRFSAERTGGSVSTLTIQRTQQEDSAVYLCASSPSRVNTEAFFGQGTRLTVV.

The J gene is TRBJ2-3, the V gene TRBV6-2 or TRBV6-3; 8 nucleotides agree with TRBD2. The CDR3 runs 16 residues. In germline, CDR1 is MNHEY, CDR2 SVGEGT. Trimming removed 4 bases from V and 4 bases from J; junction bases left unmatched: 10. As DNA, the CDR3 is TGTGCCAGCAGTTGGGTAGCGGGGCCTGCGCCAGATACGCAGTATTTT. Amino acids: CASSWVAGPAPDTQYF.

This clone was observed a single time. The V call is TRBV28, the J call TRBJ1-4; no reliable D call. The CDR3 spans 14 residues. Trimming removed 6 bases at V and 4 bases at J, with 12 bases between. CDR1 MDHEN and CDR2 SYDVKM come from the germline V gene. The DNA of the CDR3 is TGTGCCAGCAGACCGCGGTTCCATAATGAAAAACTGTTTTTT. Amino acid sequence: CASRPRFHNEKLFF.

This chain connects TRBV4-1 to TRBJ2-3, with D uncertain. Trimming pared 2 bases from V and 5 bases from J, leaving 14 bases between. This CDR3 has 15 residues. In germline, CDR1 is MGHRA, CDR2 YSYEKL. The CDR3 region has the DNA TGCGCCAGCAGCCAAAACAGTGCCTTGATAGATACGCAGTATTTT. Translating gives CASSQNSALIDTQYF.

The gene calls are TRBV5-1 and TRBJ2-1; the D is unclear. CDR3 length equals 13 residues. V was pared by 0 bases and J by 5 bases, with 6 bases between. CDR1 SGHRS and CDR2 YFSETQ come from the germline V gene. The CDR3 is CASSLAVDNEQFF. The CDR3 bases are TGCGCCAGCAGCTTGGCCGTCGACAATGAGCAGTTCTTC.

The chain is built from TRBV12-3 or TRBV12-4 and TRBJ2-5; D may be TRBD1 (5 bases). This CDR3 contains 13 residues. The V and J ends lost 5 bases and 2 bases respectively, with 9 bases between them. This chain's CDR3 is CASSPRQQETQYF. The CDR3 nucleotides read TGTGCCAGCAGTCCCAGACAGCAAGAGACCCAGTACTTC.

The chain links TRBV27 to TRBJ2-3; D is possibly TRBD1 (6 bases). Trimming took 4 bases from V and 2 from J, leaving 22 bases between them. Germline V lookup: CDR1 MNHEY, CDR2 SMNVEV (reference sequence). The CDR3 has 18 amino acids. The CDR3 loop reads CASSSYRRDTYSTDTQYF. Here the CDR3 DNA reads TGTGCCAGCAGTTCCTACCGTAGGGACACCTATTCCACAGATACGCAGTATTTT.

The chain is built from TRBV7-2 and TRBJ2-3, with TRBD2 matching 9 bases. Trimming at V came to 4 bases and at J to 1 base, leaving 9 bases not matched to a gene. The CDR3 runs 17 residues. CDR1 and CDR2 (germline): SGHTA, FQGNSA. The CDR3: CASSSWTSVKRTDTQYF. The CDR3 nucleotides read TGTGCCAGCAGCTCCTGGACTAGCGTCAAGCGCACAGATACGCAGTATTTT.

This clone was observed once. The gene calls are TRBV28 and TRBJ1-6; perhaps TRBD1 as D (6 bases). The CDR3 totals 14 residues. Germline CDR1 and CDR2: MDHEN and SYDVKM. The V gene lost 7 bases and the J gene lost 5 bases, with 12 bases spanning the gap. CDR3 in DNA: TGTGCCAGCATTGGGACAACCGATAATTCACCCCTCCACTTT. Translating it yields CASIGTTDNSPLHF. Looking up the rest from reference TRBV28 and TRBJ1-6 gives the full variable domain: DVKVTQSSRYLVKRTGEKVFLECVQDMDHENMFWYRQDPGLGLRLIYFSYDVKMKEKGDIPEGYSVSREKKERFSLILESASTNQTSMYLCASIGTTDNSPLHFGNGTRLTVT.

The rearrangement links TRBV19 to TRBJ1-1; possible D gene TRBD1, 6 bases. In germline, CDR1 is LNHDA, CDR2 SQIVND (reference sequence). This CDR3 spans 13 amino acids. The germline V and J ends were trimmed by 4 bases and 1 base, with 7 bases remaining between them. The CDR3 here is CASSTTGNTEAFF. The CDR3 region has the DNA TGTGCCAGTAGTACGACAGGGAACACTGAAGCTTTCTTT.

The chain uses TRBV4-1 and TRBJ1-3; D may be TRBD1 (5 bases). The ends were cut back, 0 bases at V and 4 bases at J, with 10 bases in the middle. The CDR3 spans 15 residues. In germline, CDR1 is MGHRA, CDR2 YSYEKL. CDR3: CASSQDSGSGNTIYF. In nucleotides, the CDR3 is TGCGCCAGCAGCCAAGATTCAGGGTCCGGAAACACCATATATTTT.

V usage is TRBV5-4 and J usage is TRBJ1-2; TRBD1 might be the D (5 bases). The germline gives CDR1 SGHNT, CDR2 YYREEE (reference sequence). V lost 0 bases to trimming and J lost 7 bases, with 7 bases between them. The CDR3 is made up of 12 amino acids. CDR3 region: CASSLVGGGYTF. Written as DNA, the CDR3 is TGTGCCAGCAGCTTGGTGGGGGGTGGCTACACCTTC.

This clone was seen a single time. The chain couples TRBV6-5 to TRBJ2-3, with D possibly being TRBD2 (6 bases). The CDR3 extends over 15 amino acids. The V gene's germline CDR1 is MNHEY and CDR2 SVGAGI. The V gene lost 4 bases and the J gene lost 2 bases, with 13 bases spanning the gap. The CDR3 DNA is TGTGCCAGCAGTTCACCGGGACTTTACACAGATACGCAGTATTTT. This codes for CASSSPGLYTDTQYF.

This clone was detected only once. V and J are TRBV4-2 and TRBJ2-1; TRBD2 might be the D (5 bases). V lost 0 bases, J lost 0 bases, and 12 bases lay in between. The length of the CDR3 is 17 residues. Germline CDR1 LGHNA, CDR2 YNFKEQ. CDR3 sequence: CASSQETGFGSYNEQFF. In DNA, the CDR3 is TGTGCCAGCAGCCAAGAAACGGGGTTCGGCTCCTACAATGAGCAGTTCTTC.

The V call is TRBV12-5, the J call TRBJ2-2, with D perhaps TRBD1 (6 bases). V gave up 2 bases and J gave up 4 bases, with 26 bases separating them. The V gene's germline CDR1 is LGHNT and CDR2 FRNRAP. The CDR3 has 20 amino acids. The CDR3, as DNA: TGTGCTAGTGGTTTGAGTATTCACAGGGACGGGGTGGCCCCCACCGGGGAGCTGTTTTTT. Residues: CASGLSIHRDGVAPTGELFF.

This rearrangement joins TRBV11-3 to TRBJ1-5; 9 bases agree with TRBD1. This CDR3 region has 14 residues. The V and J ends lost 5 bases and 4 bases, in that order; junction bases with no gene match: 3. Germline CDR1 reads SGHNT; CDR2 reads YENEEA. CDR3 DNA: TGTGCCAGCAGCCCTGGGACAGGGAATCAGCCCCAGCATTTT. It specifies CASSPGTGNQPQHF.

J is TRBJ2-3 and V is TRBV19; a possible D gene is TRBD1 (6 bases). V was pared by 6 bases and J by 1 base, with 11 bases between. Germline values: CDR1 LNHDA, CDR2 SQIVND (reference sequence). The CDR3 covers 14 residues. In DNA form, the CDR3 reads TGTGCCAGTAGACAGGGCTCCGGCACAGATACGCAGTATTTT. Translating it yields CASRQGSGTDTQYF.

This sequence joins TRBV11-3 and TRBJ2-1, with 7 bases matching TRBD1. The CDR3 totals 14 residues. With V trimmed by 5 bases and J by 0 bases, 1 base remained unmatched. The germline CDR1 and CDR2 sequences are SGHNT and YENEEA. The CDR3 protein is CASSRDSSYNEQFF. In DNA form, the CDR3 reads TGTGCCAGCAGCCGGGACAGCTCCTACAATGAGCAGTTCTTC.

This clone was observed once. The sample holds other DNA sequences that translate to the same CDR3. The V and J genes are TRBV24-1 and TRBJ2-2; D might be TRBD1 (6 bases). Germline V CDR1 and CDR2: KGHDR, SFDVKD. CDR3 length: 14 residues. Trimming removed 5 bases at V and 1 base at J, with 7 bases between. The CDR3 loop reads CATSAGVNTGELFF. The CDR3 coding sequence is TGTGCCACCAGTGCAGGGGTGAACACCGGGGAGCTGTTTTTT.

This clone has only one observation. The chain recombines TRBV28 with TRBJ2-7, with 13 positions matching TRBD2. The CDR3 length is 19 residues. V dropped 7 bases and J dropped 2; count of bases not matched to a gene: 17. Germline V gene data show CDR1 as MDHEN and CDR2 as SYDVKM. The CDR3 region is CASTQRGLAGLPDPYEQYF. CDR3 nucleotide sequence: TGTGCCAGCACTCAGAGGGGACTAGCGGGGCTTCCCGATCCCTACGAGCAGTACTTC.

V usage is TRBV2 and J usage is TRBJ1-2; 10 bases align to TRBD1. The J segment lost 7 bases and the V segment lost 2 bases, leaving 7 bases of the junction unmatched. The CDR3 runs 15 residues. Germline V lookup: CDR1 SNHLY, CDR2 FYNNEI. The CDR3 DNA reads as TGTGCCAGCAGTGAAATGGGACAGGGGATAGGTGGCTACACCTTC. Its translation: CASSEMGQGIGGYTF.

The chain carries TRBV24-1 and TRBJ2-5; 8 positions match TRBD1. The CDR3 is 13 residues long. V lost 5 bases, J lost 5 bases, and 3 bases stayed unmatched. CDR1 KGHDR and CDR2 SFDVKD come from the germline V gene. CDR3 bases: TGTGCCACCAGTGCAGGGGGCTCGGAGACCCAGTACTTC. It specifies CATSAGGSETQYF.

The chain carries TRBV12-3 or TRBV12-4 and TRBJ2-3; tentative D call: TRBD1 (6 bases). This CDR3 contains 13 residues. V gave up 3 bases and J gave up 6 bases, with 10 bases separating them. The CDR3 DNA is TGTGCCAGCAGTTTCAGGGGATTTGATACGCAGTATTTT. Translating gives CASSFRGFDTQYF.

This chain joins TRBV5-4 and TRBJ1-2; D is possibly TRBD1 (6 bases). From germline, CDR1 is SGHNT and CDR2 YYREEE (reference sequence). V lost 0 bases and J lost 8, with 11 bases in between. The CDR3 sequence is 13 residues long. CDR3 in amino acids: CASSLAGGGGYTF. The CDR3, as DNA: TGTGCCAGCAGCTTGGCCGGGGGGGGCGGCTACACCTTC. The complete variable domain, with remaining parts taken from reference TRBV5-4 and TRBJ1-2, reads ETGVTQSPTHLIKTRGQQVTLRCSSQSGHNTVSWYQQALGQGPQFIFQYYREEENGRGNFPPRFSGLQFPNYSSELNVNALELDDSALYLCASSLAGGGGYTFGSGTRLTVV.

The J gene is TRBJ1-6, the V gene TRBV11-2; TRBD1 might be the D (5 bases). The V and J ends lost 3 bases and 5 bases respectively, with 8 bases between them. Germline CDR1 reads SGHAT; CDR2 reads FQNNGV. This CDR3 is 14 amino acids long. The CDR3 here is CASSFSGDNSPLHF. The CDR3 nucleotides read TGTGCCAGCAGCTTTTCGGGGGATAATTCACCCCTCCACTTT.

The chain is built from TRBV25-1 and TRBJ1-1; 8 bases are shared with TRBD1. V trimming: 2 bases; J trimming: 10 bases; junction bases outside the gene matches: 3. CDR3 size: 12 residues. The germline CDR1 and CDR2 sequences are MGHDK and SYGVNS. CDR3 DNA sequence: TGTGCCAGCAGTGAAGCAACAGGGGGAGCTTTCTTT. It encodes CASSEATGGAFF.